These 16 T cell receptor beta chains came from one sample sequenced in a study of cytomegalovirus exposure and HLA in healthy donors. PCR was performed using 60 Vbeta and 13 Jbeta primers. Measured with immunoSEQ multiplex PCR; TCRdb has only the in-frame clones, and not every one. This table holds about 100,000 clones, less than 80% found once. Specimen: PBMCs. Receptors were obtained from a man aged 35-49 years in good health and CMV-seronegative.

This chain connects TRBV30 to TRBJ1-2, with 8 bases that match TRBD1. CDR1 and CDR2 from the germline V gene are GTSNPN and SVGIG (reference sequence). This CDR3 region has 14 residues. J was trimmed by 7 bases and V by 2 bases; bases with no gene match: 9. CDR3 loop: CAWSFSRGQSGYTF. The CDR3 DNA sequence: TGTGCCTGGAGTTTTAGCAGGGGGCAGAGTGGCTACACCTTC.

This clone was counted a single time. The genes are TRBV7-2 and TRBJ2-5, with TRBD1 matching 10 bases. The J call may be mistaken, given a closer DNA end match to TRBJ2-7. Per germline, CDR1 SGHTA and CDR2 FQGNSA. CDR3 length equals 15 residues. DNA of the CDR3: TGTGCCAGCAGCTATACCGGGACAGGGGCCTACGAGCAGTACTTC. Amino acids: CASSYTGTGAYEQYF.

The J gene is TRBJ2-5, the V gene TRBV7-6, with D perhaps TRBD2 (6 bases). The CDR3 loop spans 16 amino acids. Trimming took off 3 bases at V and 2 bases at J, with 16 bases between the two ends. Germline lookup yields CDR1 SGHVS and CDR2 FNYEAQ. The CDR3 here is CASSLWNWGEQETQYF. CDR3 bases: TGTGCCAGCAGCTTGTGGAACTGGGGGGAGCAAGAGACCCAGTACTTC.

The chain is built from TRBV4-1 and TRBJ1-3; 8 bases are shared with TRBD1. Germline V gives CDR1 MGHRA, CDR2 YSYEKL. The CDR3 spans 19 residues. The ends lost 3 bases at V and 3 bases at J; junction bases unmatched: 16. The DNA for the CDR3 is TGCGCCAGCAGCCACCCACCGGACAGGGCCTTGGCTCATGGAAACACCATATATTTT. Translation gives CASSHPPDRALAHGNTIYF.

J is TRBJ1-5 and V is TRBV19; 10 bases match TRBD1. Germline values: CDR1 LNHDA, CDR2 SQIVND (reference sequence). The CDR3 has 13 residues. The J segment lost 4 bases and the V segment lost 6 bases, leaving 0 bases of the junction unmatched. CDR3 in amino acids: CASRGQGNQPQHF. The CDR3 bases are TGTGCCAGTAGGGGACAGGGGAATCAGCCCCAGCATTTT. The entire variable domain, with the rest obtained from reference TRBV19 and TRBJ1-5, is as follows: DGGITQSPKYLFRKEGQNVTLSCEQNLNHDAMYWYRQDPGQGLRLIYYSQIVNDFQKGDIAEGYSVSREKKESFPLTVTSAQKNPTAFYLCASRGQGNQPQHFGDGTRLSIL.

This clone was recorded once. CDR3 coding DNA: TGCGCCAGCCACCGACCGGGACAGGGTTCCGACGAGCAGTACTTC. Translation: CASHRPGQGSDEQYF. This chain uses TRBV5-1 with TRBJ2-7; 9 nucleotides match TRBD1. The germline V gene has CDR1 SGHRS and CDR2 YFSETQ. The CDR3 sequence is 15 residues long. Germline trimming cut 7 bases from V and 5 bases from J; bases unmatched to any gene: 13.

This chain connects TRBV11-2 to TRBJ1-3, with unresolved D. The CDR3 spans 14 residues. Germline CDR1 is SGHAT and CDR2 is FQNNGV. V was cut by 1 base and J by 1 base, with 5 bases left in between. In nucleotides, the CDR3 is TGTGCCAGCAGCTTAGTCGGGTCTGGAAACACCATATATTTT. Protein product: CASSLVGSGNTIYF.

The rearrangement links TRBV9 to TRBJ1-3; D gene unclear. The germline gives CDR1 SGDLS, CDR2 YYNGEE. CDR3 length equals 15 residues. Trimming pared 0 bases from V and 7 bases from J, leaving 14 bases between. CDR3 coding DNA: TGTGCCAGCAGCGTAGCAGGCCCATCTCGGAACACCATATATTTT. It is translated as CASSVAGPSRNTIYF.

Of note for this clone: Additional DNA sequences in this sample encode the identical CDR3. V gene TRBV27 combines with J gene TRBJ1-6; D uncertain. Trimming shortened V by 6 bases and J by 0 bases, and 12 bases separated the two germline ends. This CDR3 contains 16 residues. The germline V gene has CDR1 MNHEY and CDR2 SMNVEV (reference sequence). This chain's CDR3 is CASSNQRSSYNSPLHF. DNA of the CDR3: TGTGCCAGCAGCAACCAGAGGAGCTCCTATAATTCACCCCTCCACTTT.

V and J are TRBV6-1 and TRBJ1-1; D uncertain. Between the trimmed V and J ends, which lost 2 bases and 7 bases, there was a span of 5 bases. The germline V gene has CDR1 MNHNS and CDR2 SASEGT. The CDR3 totals 11 residues. CDR3 nucleotide sequence: TGTGCCAGCAGTGAAATCAGTGAAGCTTTCTTT. Its protein product is CASSEISEAFF.

This clone was recorded a few times. The CDR3 nucleotides read TGTGCCAGCAGGCATTCGGGAGATACGCAGTATTTT. Protein: CASRHSGDTQYF. The V gene is TRBV11-2, the J gene TRBJ2-3; D is ambiguous. Germline V gene data show CDR1 as SGHAT and CDR2 as FQNNGV. The CDR3 runs 12 residues. V lost 6 bases and J lost 5, with 9 bases in between.

The chain couples TRBV5-6 to TRBJ2-1; TRBD1 matches at 7 bases. V lost 5 bases to trimming and J lost 4 bases; unmatched junction nucleotides: 3. The length of the CDR3 is 13 residues. Germline V gene sequence: CDR1 SGHDT, CDR2 YYEEEE. This CDR3 reads CASRRTGYNEQFF. The CDR3 nucleotides are TGTGCCAGCAGAAGGACAGGTTACAATGAGCAGTTCTTC.

V is TRBV5-1 and J is TRBJ2-2; 11 bases align to TRBD2. After removal of 4 bases from V and 4 bases from J, the junction contained 6 bases not matched to a gene. The CDR3 runs to 16 residues. Germline V gene sequence: CDR1 SGHRS, CDR2 YFSETQ. CDR3 region: CASSKIAGGPTGELFF. In DNA form, the CDR3 reads TGCGCCAGCAGCAAGATAGCGGGGGGGCCCACCGGGGAGCTGTTTTTT.

This chain links TRBV6-5 with TRBJ1-6; D gene ambiguous. The CDR3 loop spans 15 amino acids. The germline V gene has CDR1 MNHEY and CDR2 SVGAGI. V was clipped by 5 bases and J by 9 bases, with 17 bases between them. CDR3 in amino acids: CASSTGARVASPLHF. CDR3 nucleotide sequence: TGTGCCAGCAGTACGGGAGCTCGGGTGGCTTCACCCCTCCACTTT.

This chain links TRBV6-5 with TRBJ2-7; maybe TRBD1 (5 bases). Germline values: CDR1 MNHEY, CDR2 SVGAGI. This CDR3 is 13 amino acids long. Trimming removed 2 bases from V and 2 bases from J, with 7 bases in between. CDR3: CASSYDRAYEQYF. The CDR3 coding sequence is TGTGCCAGCAGTTACGACAGAGCCTACGAGCAGTACTTC.

The CDR3 DNA sequence: TGTGCCAGCAGCCCCATGGGACAGCCCAATCAGCCCCAGCATTTT. Translated: CASSPMGQPNQPQHF. This sequence joins TRBV6-5 and TRBJ1-5; 7 nucleotides match TRBD1. V lost 6 bases, J lost 3 bases, and 8 bases stayed unmatched. Germline CDR1 and CDR2: MNHEY and SVGAGI. There are 15 residues in the CDR3.